This record concerns one T cell receptor beta chain sequence. Its antigen is currently unknown. The data were taken from a study of cytomegalovirus exposure and HLA in healthy donors. In the PCR, 60 Vbeta and 13 Jbeta primers were used. Clones were sequenced by immunoSEQ multiplex PCR, and TCRdb holds only the in-frame ones, with some missing. The sample has 130,000 or so clones, over 75% seen once. CDR3 length: 17 residues. Germline assignment: CDR1 SNHLY and CDR2 FYNNEI. Trimming removed 4 bases from V and 3 bases from J, with 18 bases in between. General observations from the study: Earlier findings revealed that most TCR beta V segments proved productive either about 87% or about 30% of the time. Association of roughly 18,000 TCR beta sequences with HLA alleles was found at 0.05 false discovery rate in a later analysis.

This TCR was sampled from a man aged 18 to 30 in good health and CMV-seropositive. Sequencing was performed on PBMCs. The genes are TRBV2 and TRBJ1-4; unclear D gene. CDR3 protein: CASSVVAVLAANEKLFF. Here the CDR3 DNA reads TGTGCCAGCAGTGTGGTGGCAGTCCTTGCAGCTAATGAAAAACTGTTTTTT.